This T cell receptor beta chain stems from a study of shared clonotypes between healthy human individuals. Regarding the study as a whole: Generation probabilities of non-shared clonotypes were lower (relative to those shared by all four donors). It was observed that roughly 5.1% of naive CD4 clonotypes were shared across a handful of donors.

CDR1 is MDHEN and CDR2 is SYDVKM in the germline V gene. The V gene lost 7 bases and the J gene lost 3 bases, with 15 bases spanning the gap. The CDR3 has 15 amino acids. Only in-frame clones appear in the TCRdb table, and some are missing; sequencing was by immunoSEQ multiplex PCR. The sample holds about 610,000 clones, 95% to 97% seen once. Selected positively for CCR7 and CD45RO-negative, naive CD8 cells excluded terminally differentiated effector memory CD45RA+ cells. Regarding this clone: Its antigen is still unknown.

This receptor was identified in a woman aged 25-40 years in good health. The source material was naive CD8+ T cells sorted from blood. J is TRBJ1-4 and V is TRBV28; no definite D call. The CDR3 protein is CASTTTLGSNEKLFF. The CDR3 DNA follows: TGTGCCAGCACTACCACCTTGGGATCTAATGAAAAACTGTTTTTT.